One TCR beta chain is described in this entry. The antigen remains undetermined. Clones were sequenced by immunoSEQ multiplex PCR, and TCRdb holds only the in-frame ones, with some missing. The sample has 35,000 or so clones; more than 55% are singletons. These data originate in a study of STAT5B mutations in CD4+ large granular lymphocyte leukemia. Study-wide results and limits: Higher CD4+ than CD8+ T-LGLL clonality might reflect small sample size. 8/27 top patient clones versus 2/35 control clones were TRBV06-family.

The germline gives CDR1 MNHNY, CDR2 SVGAGI (reference sequence). The CDR3 is made up of 13 amino acids. The V end lost 6 bases, the J end lost 1 base, and 9 bases lay between the germline ends. This sequence was found in a human donor in good health. The sample was CD4+ T cells from blood buffy coats. This chain joins TRBV6-6 and TRBJ1-2; D is unclear. The CDR3 region has the DNA TGTGCCAGCAGGATCGGCGGTAACTATGGCTACACCTTC. It translates to CASRIGGNYGYTF.